The T cell receptor (beta chain) under discussion was sequenced for a study of graft-versus-host responses after intestinal transplantation. Study in general: Recipients received multivisceral, liver-intestinal, or isolated intestinal transplants. General study points: Detected in recipient marrow were GvH clones, some of which were first observed in ileum or blood. Early post-transplant HvG declines showed an association with peak circulating GvH clone levels.

A word on this clone: The antigen is not known.

V lost 6 bases, J lost 6 bases, and 2 bases stayed unmatched. Germline values: CDR1 MNHEY, CDR2 SMNVEV (reference sequence). CDR3 length: 14 residues. Assay used: immunoSEQ multiplex PCR; TCRdb lists only in-frame clones, some missing. The table lists roughly 97,000 clones, 87% of them singletons. The V call is TRBV27, the J call TRBJ1-4, with 12 bases aligning to TRBD1. This sequence originates from a human donor who received an intestinal transplant. This specimen consisted of unstimulated CD4+ T cells sorted from spleen or lymph node cells, obtained before intestinal transplant. The CDR3 DNA reads TGTGCCAGCAGGGGGACAGGGGGCTATGAAAAACTGTTTTTT. This sequence encodes CASRGTGGYEKLFF.